What follows are 21 T cell receptor beta chains derived from one specimen sequenced in a study of monozygotic twins with inflammatory bowel disease. Following a re-call of the 5' RACE reads, TCRdb has one entry per CDR3 protein and lacks DNA. This repertoire includes 350,000 to 500,000 distinct CDR3 sequences. The source material was blood. These receptors originate from a human donor with ulcerative colitis or Crohn's disease, or a healthy co-twin of an affected twin (not recorded which).

The chain carries TRBV9 and TRBJ1-3. The CDR3 runs to 16 residues. Germline V gene lookup returns CDR1 SGDLS and CDR2 YYNGEE. CDR3 loop: CASSAGLTGSGNTIYF.

V gene TRBV20-1 combines with J gene TRBJ1-4; no DNA is available, so the TRBD1 call from TCRdb remains unchecked. CDR3 length: 15 residues. Germline values: CDR1 DFQATT, CDR2 SNEGSKA (reference sequence). The chain's CDR3 is CSARDRRGQGEKLFF.

This chain uses TRBV7-6 with TRBJ2-2; TCRdb picks TRBD2, but there is no DNA to check that call. This CDR3 spans 18 amino acids. Germline lookup yields CDR1 SGHVS and CDR2 FNYEAQ. CDR3 amino acids: CASSLGPSGLSNTGELFF.

The rearrangement uses TRBV7-3 and TRBJ2-1; TCRdb names TRBD2, which stays unverified in the absence of DNA. The CDR3 is 15 amino acids. Per germline, CDR1 SGHTA and CDR2 FQGTGA. The CDR3 protein is CASSSSGDQWREQFF.

This chain joins TRBV28 and TRBJ1-6. The CDR3 consists of 14 residues. CDR1 is MDHEN, CDR2 SYDVKM, per germline. This chain's CDR3 is CASIMGLSNSPLHF. The whole variable domain, remainder taken from reference TRBV28 and TRBJ1-6, is DVKVTQSSRYLVKRTGEKVFLECVQDMDHENMFWYRQDPGLGLRLIYFSYDVKMKEKGDIPEGYSVSREKKERFSLILESASTNQTSMYLCASIMGLSNSPLHFGNGTRLTVT.

V usage is TRBV20-1 and J usage is TRBJ1-6; TCRdb gives TRBD1 as the D gene, but with no DNA this cannot be confirmed. CDR3 size: 14 residues. Germline lookup yields CDR1 DFQATT and CDR2 SNEGSKA (reference sequence). The CDR3 loop is CSAHGQDLNSPLHF.

This chain links TRBV29-1 with TRBJ1-1; without DNA, the TCRdb call of TRBD1 cannot be checked. The CDR3 totals 13 residues. The germline gives CDR1 SQVTM, CDR2 ANQGSEA. The CDR3 sequence is CSVTGSGNTEAFF.

The rearrangement joins TRBV10-3 to TRBJ1-5. The CDR3 length is 14 residues. Looked up from germline, CDR1 is ENHRY and CDR2 is SYGVKD. The CDR3 reads CAISEPTVRQPQHF.

The chain carries TRBV27 and TRBJ1-4; the TRBD1 assignment by TCRdb is unverifiable without DNA. Germline V gives CDR1 MNHEY, CDR2 SMNVEV (reference sequence). This CDR3 contains 15 residues. CDR3 amino acids: CASSLSQGAREKLFF.

The chain recombines TRBV7-8 with TRBJ1-1. The germline V gene has CDR1 SGHVS and CDR2 FQNEAQ. This CDR3 region has 16 residues. CDR3 sequence: CASSLAQGGMNTEAFF.

V is TRBV4-2 and J is TRBJ2-1; the D gene TCRdb calls, TRBD2, cannot be checked with no DNA. Germline V gives CDR1 LGHNA, CDR2 YNFKEQ. The CDR3 extends over 16 amino acids. The CDR3 region is CASSRSPDTGRNEQFF.

The rearrangement links TRBV20-1 to TRBJ2-5; the D call of TRBD1 rests on TCRdb alone, since no DNA is present to check it. The germline V gene has CDR1 DFQATT and CDR2 SNEGSKA (reference sequence). The CDR3 consists of 13 residues. CDR3 residues: CSAYSTGTETQYF.

V gene TRBV7-9 combines with J gene TRBJ1-1. The CDR3 runs to 13 residues. The V gene's germline CDR1 is SEHNR and CDR2 FQNEAQ (reference sequence). The CDR3 sequence is CASSLEGPTEAFF.

The chain links TRBV12-3 or TRBV12-4 to TRBJ2-1; as DNA is missing, the TRBD2 call by TCRdb cannot be tested. The CDR3 length is 13 residues. CDR3 residues: CASSFGRAPRQFF.

V and J are TRBV7-3 and TRBJ2-2; TCRdb's D gene call, TRBD2, goes unchecked for lack of DNA. CDR1 is SGHTA and CDR2 is FQGTGA in the germline V gene. The CDR3 is 17 residues long. CDR3 sequence: CASSLAPGLIDTGELFF.

The chain recombines TRBV5-6 with TRBJ1-6. In germline, CDR1 is SGHDT, CDR2 YYEEEE. The CDR3 length is 14 residues. The CDR3 spells CASSSSGYNSPLHF.

V and J are TRBV2 and TRBJ2-3; TCRdb's D call of TRBD2 is untestable without DNA. Germline-derived CDR1 and CDR2 are SNHLY and FYNNEI. The CDR3 runs 12 residues. Here the CDR3 reads CASRGRADTQYF.

This chain joins TRBV6-5 and TRBJ2-5; the D gene TCRdb calls, TRBD2, cannot be checked with no DNA. CDR1 is MNHEY and CDR2 is SVGAGI in the germline V gene. There are 16 residues in the CDR3. The CDR3 spells CASSYPFSGGQETQYF.

This sequence joins TRBV25-1 and TRBJ2-1; as DNA is missing, the TRBD1 call by TCRdb cannot be tested. Germline assignment: CDR1 MGHDK and CDR2 SYGVNS. This CDR3 spans 16 amino acids. The CDR3 spells CASSDPLSGPNNEQFF.

This rearrangement joins TRBV7-2 to TRBJ2-3. The CDR3 runs to 14 residues. Germline CDR1 is SGHTA and CDR2 is FQGNSA. The CDR3 loop is CASSLARSNGAQYF.

The J gene is TRBJ2-2, the V gene TRBV23-1; the TRBD1 assignment by TCRdb is unverifiable without DNA. Being an ORF, TRBV23-1 has a function that is uncertain. The CDR3 spans 16 residues. The CDR3 sequence is CASSHTGHSRAGELFF.